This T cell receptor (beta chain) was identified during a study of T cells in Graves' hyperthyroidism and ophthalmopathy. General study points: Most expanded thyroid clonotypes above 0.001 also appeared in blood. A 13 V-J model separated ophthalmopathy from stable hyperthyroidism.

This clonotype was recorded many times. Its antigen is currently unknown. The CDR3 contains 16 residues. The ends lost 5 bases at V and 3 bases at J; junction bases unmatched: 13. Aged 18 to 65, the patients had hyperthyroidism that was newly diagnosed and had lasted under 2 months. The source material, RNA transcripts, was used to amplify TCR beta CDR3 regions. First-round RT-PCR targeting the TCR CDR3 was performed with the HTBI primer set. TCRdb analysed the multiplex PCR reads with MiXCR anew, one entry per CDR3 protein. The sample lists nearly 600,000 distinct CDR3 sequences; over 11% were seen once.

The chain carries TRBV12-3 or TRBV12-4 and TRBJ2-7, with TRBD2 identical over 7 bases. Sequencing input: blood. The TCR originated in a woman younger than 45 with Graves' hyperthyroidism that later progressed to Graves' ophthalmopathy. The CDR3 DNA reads TGTGCCAGCAGTCTTTCCCCCGTACCTAGCGGCTACGAGCAGTACTTC. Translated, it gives CASSLSPVPSGYEQYF.